This T cell receptor beta chain was captured by sequencing in a study of read filtering for tumor transcriptome and immune sequencing. Sampling of bone marrow took place during active disease in every patient. This clonotype occurred many times. As yet, its antigen is unknown. Study findings and constraints: The CD138-negative fraction was mixed bone marrow immune cells, not pure T cells.

Trimming pared 5 bases from V and 5 bases from J, leaving 12 bases between. Per the germline V gene, CDR1 is SGHNT and CDR2 is YENEEA. The CDR3 loop spans 14 amino acids. Molecular barcoded adaptors covering alpha/delta and beta/gamma chains were used on 400 to 450 ng RNA. TCRdb analysed the reads with MiXCR anew, one entry per CDR3 protein. The repertoire consists of some 41,000 distinct CDR3 sequences, with 12% occurring once and the leading ten covering approximately 34%. The sample consisted of a population of CD138-negative cells sorted from bone marrow. The rearrangement joins TRBV11-3 to TRBJ2-2; tentative D call: TRBD2 (6 bases). This clonotype was obtained from a donor at least 40 years old with multiple myeloma. CDR3 sequence: CASSNFRETGELFF. CDR3 coding DNA: TGTGCCAGCAGCAATTTCCGGGAGACCGGGGAGCTGTTTTTT.